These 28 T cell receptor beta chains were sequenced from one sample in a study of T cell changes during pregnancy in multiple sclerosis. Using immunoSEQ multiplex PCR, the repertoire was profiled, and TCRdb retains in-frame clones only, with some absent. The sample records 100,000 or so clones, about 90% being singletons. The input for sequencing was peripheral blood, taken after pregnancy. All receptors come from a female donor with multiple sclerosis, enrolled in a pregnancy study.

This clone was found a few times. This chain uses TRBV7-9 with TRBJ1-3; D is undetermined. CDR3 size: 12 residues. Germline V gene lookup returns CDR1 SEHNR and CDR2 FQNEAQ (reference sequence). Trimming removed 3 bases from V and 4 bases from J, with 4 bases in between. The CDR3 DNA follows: TGTGCCAGCAGCTTCTCGGGAAACACCATATATTTT. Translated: CASSFSGNTIYF.

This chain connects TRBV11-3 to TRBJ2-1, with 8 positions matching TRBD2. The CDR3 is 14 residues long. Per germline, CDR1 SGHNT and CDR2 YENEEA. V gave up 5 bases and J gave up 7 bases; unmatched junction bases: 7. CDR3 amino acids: CASSRRGLGNEQFF. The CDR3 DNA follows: TGTGCCAGCAGCCGTCGGGGACTAGGGAATGAGCAGTTCTTC.

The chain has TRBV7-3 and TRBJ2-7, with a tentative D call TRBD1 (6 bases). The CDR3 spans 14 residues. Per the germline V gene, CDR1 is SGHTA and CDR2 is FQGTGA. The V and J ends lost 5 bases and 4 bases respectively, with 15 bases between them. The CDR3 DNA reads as TGTGCCAGCAGCCCCAGCAGGGGACATTACGAGCAGTACTTC. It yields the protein CASSPSRGHYEQYF.

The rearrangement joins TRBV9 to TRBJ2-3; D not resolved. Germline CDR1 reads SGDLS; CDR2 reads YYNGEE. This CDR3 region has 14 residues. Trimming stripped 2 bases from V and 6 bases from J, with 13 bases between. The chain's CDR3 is CASSVATNLDTQYF. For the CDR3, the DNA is TGTGCCAGCAGCGTCGCTACTAACTTGGATACGCAGTATTTT.

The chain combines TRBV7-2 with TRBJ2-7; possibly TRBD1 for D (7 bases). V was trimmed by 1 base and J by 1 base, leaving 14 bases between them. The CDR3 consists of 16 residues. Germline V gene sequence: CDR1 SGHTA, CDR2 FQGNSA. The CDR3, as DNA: TGTGCCAGCAGCTTAGGGGCAGGGGGGTCTTCCTACGAGCAGTACTTC. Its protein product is CASSLGAGGSSYEQYF.

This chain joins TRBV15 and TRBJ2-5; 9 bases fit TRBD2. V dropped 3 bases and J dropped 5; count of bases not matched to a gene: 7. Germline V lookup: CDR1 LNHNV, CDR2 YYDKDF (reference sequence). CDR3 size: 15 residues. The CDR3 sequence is CATSRISGGIETQYF. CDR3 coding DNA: TGTGCCACCAGCAGGATTAGCGGGGGAATTGAGACCCAGTACTTC.

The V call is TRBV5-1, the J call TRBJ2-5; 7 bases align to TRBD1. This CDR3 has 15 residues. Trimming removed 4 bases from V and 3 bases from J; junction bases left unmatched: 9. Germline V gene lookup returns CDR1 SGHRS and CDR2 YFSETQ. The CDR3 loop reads CASSITGTAKETQYF. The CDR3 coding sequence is TGCGCCAGCAGCATTACTGGGACAGCAAAAGAGACCCAGTACTTC.

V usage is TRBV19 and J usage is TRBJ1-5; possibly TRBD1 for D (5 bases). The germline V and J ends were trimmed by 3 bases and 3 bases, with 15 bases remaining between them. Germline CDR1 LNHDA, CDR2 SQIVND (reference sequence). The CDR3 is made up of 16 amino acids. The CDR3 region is CASSIVGGSSNQPQHF. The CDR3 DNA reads TGTGCCAGTAGTATTGTCGGGGGGAGCTCCAATCAGCCCCAGCATTTT.

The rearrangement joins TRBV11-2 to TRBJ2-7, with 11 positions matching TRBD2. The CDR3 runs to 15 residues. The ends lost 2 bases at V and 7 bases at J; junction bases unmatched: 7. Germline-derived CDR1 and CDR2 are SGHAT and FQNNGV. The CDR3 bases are TGTGCCAGCAGCTTAACTAGCGGGGGCCCTGGGGAGCAGTACTTC. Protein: CASSLTSGGPGEQYF.

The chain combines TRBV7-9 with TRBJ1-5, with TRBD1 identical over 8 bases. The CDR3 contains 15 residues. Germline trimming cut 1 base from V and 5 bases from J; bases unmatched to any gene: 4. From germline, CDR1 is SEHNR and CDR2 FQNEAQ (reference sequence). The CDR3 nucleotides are TGTGCCAGCAGCTTAGATGGGACAGGATATCAGCCCCAGCATTTT. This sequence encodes CASSLDGTGYQPQHF.

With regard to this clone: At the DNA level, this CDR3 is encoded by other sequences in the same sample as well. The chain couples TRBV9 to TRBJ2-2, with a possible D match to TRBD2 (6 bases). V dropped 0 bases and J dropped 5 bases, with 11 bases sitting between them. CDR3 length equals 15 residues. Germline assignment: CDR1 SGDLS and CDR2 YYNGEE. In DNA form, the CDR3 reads TGTGCCAGCAGCGTAGAAACCGGGGGTACCGGGGAGCTGTTTTTT. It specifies CASSVETGGTGELFF.

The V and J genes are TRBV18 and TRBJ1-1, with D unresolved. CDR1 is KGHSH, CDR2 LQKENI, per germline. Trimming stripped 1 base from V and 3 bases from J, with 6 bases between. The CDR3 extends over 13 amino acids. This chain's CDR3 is CASSPRSDTEAFF. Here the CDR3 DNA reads TGTGCCAGCTCACCACGGTCAGACACTGAAGCTTTCTTT. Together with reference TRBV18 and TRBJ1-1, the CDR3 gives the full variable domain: NAGVMQNPRHLVRRRGQEARLRCSPMKGHSHVYWYRQLPEEGLKFMVYLQKENIIDESGMPKERFSAEFPKEGPSILRIQQVVRGDSAAYFCASSPRSDTEAFFGQGTRLTVV.

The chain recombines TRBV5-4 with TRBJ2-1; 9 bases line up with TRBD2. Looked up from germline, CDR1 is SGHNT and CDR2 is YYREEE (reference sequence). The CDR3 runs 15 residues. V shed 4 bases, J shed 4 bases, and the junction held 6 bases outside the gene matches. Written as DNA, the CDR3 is TGTGCCAGCAGCCCAAGGCTAGCGGGGTACAATGAGCAGTTCTTC. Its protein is CASSPRLAGYNEQFF.

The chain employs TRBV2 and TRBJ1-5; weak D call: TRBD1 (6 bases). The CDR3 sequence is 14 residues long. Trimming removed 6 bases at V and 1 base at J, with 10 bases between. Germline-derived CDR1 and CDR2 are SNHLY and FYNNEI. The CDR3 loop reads CASRRTVSNQPQHF. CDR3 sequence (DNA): TGTGCCAGCAGAAGGACAGTGAGCAATCAGCCCCAGCATTTT.

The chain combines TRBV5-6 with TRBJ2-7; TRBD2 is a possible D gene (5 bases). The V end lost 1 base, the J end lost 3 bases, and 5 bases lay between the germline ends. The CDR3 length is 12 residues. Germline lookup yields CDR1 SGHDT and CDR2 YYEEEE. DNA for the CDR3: TGTGCCAGCAGCTTGACTAGCTACGAGCAGTACTTC. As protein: CASSLTSYEQYF. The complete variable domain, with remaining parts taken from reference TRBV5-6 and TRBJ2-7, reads DAGVTQSPTHLIKTRGQQVTLRCSPKSGHDTVSWYQQALGQGPQFIFQYYEEEERQRGNFPDRFSGHQFPNYSSELNVNALLLGDSALYLCASSLTSYEQYFGPGTRLTVT.

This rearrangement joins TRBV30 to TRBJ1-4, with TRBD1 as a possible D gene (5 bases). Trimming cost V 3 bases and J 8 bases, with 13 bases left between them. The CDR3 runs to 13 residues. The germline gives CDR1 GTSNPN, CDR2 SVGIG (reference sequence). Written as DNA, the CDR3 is TGTGCCTGGAGAGACAGTGGGATGGAAAAACTGTTTTTT. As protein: CAWRDSGMEKLFF.

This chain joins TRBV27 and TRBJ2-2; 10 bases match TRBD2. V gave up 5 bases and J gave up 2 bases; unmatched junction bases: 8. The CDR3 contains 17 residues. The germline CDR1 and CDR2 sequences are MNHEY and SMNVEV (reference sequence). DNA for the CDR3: TGTGCCAGCAGTCCCGGACTAGCGGAGCTTAACACCGGGGAGCTGTTTTTT. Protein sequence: CASSPGLAELNTGELFF.

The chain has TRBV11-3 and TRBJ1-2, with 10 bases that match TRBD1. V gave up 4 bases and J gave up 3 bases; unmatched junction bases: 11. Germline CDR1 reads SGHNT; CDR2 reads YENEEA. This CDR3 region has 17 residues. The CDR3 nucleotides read TGTGCCAGCAGCTCAACGACGGGACAGGGGAGAGACTATGGCTACACCTTC. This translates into CASSSTTGQGRDYGYTF.

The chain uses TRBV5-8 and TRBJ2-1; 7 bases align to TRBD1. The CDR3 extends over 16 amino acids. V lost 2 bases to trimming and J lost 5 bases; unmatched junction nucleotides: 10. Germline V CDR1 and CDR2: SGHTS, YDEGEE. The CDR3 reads CASSFPSGQVHNEQFF. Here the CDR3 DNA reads TGTGCCAGCAGCTTCCCCTCAGGACAGGTACACAATGAGCAGTTCTTC.

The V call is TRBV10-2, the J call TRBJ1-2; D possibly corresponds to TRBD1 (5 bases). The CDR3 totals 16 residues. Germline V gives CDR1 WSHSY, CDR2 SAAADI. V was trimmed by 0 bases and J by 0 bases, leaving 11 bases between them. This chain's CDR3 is CASSESRTPTNYGYTF. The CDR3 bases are TGCGCCAGCAGTGAGTCACGGACACCTACTAACTATGGCTACACCTTC.

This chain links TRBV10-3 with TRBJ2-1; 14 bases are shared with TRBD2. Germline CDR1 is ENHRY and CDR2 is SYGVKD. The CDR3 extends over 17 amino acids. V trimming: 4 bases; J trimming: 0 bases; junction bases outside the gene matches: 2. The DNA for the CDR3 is TGTGCCATCAGTGGGACTAGCGGGAGGATCTCCTACAATGAGCAGTTCTTC. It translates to CAISGTSGRISYNEQFF.

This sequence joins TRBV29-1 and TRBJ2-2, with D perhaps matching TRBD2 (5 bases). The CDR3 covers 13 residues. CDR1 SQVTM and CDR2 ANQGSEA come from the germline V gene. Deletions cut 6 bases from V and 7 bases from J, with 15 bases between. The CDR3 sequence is CSVGVRKYGELFF. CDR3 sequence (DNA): TGCAGCGTCGGGGTTCGTAAATACGGGGAGCTGTTTTTT.

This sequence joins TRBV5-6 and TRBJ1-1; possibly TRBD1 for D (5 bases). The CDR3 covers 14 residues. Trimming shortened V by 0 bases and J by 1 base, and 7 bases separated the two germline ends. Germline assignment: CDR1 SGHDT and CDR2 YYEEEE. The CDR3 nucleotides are TGTGCCAGCAGCTTGGGGAGGGGGAACACTGAAGCTTTCTTT. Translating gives CASSLGRGNTEAFF.

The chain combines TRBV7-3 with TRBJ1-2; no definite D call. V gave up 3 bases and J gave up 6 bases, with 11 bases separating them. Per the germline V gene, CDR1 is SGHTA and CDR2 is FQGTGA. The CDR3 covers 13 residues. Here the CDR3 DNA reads TGTGCCAGCAGCTTGGACGGGAGGGATGGCTACACCTTC. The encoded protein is CASSLDGRDGYTF. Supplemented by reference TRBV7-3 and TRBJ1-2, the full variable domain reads GAGVSQTPSNKVTEKGKYVELRCDPISGHTALYWYRQSLGQGPEFLIYFQGTGAADDSGLPNDRFFAVRPEGSVSTLKIQRTERGDSAVYLCASSLDGRDGYTFGSGTRLTVV.

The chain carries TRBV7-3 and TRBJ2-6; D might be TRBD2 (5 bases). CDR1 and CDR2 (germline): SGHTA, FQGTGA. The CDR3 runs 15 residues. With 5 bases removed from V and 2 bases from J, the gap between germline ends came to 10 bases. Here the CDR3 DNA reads TGTGCCAGCAGCCAAGAGAGGGCTGGGGCCAACGTCCTGACTTTC. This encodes CASSQERAGANVLTF.

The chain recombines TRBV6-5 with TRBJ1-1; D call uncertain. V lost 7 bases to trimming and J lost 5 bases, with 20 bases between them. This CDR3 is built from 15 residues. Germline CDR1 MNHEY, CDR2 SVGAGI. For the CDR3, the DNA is TGTGCCAGCACCTCTACGGCCGGGAAGGGAACTGAAGCTTTCTTT. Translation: CASTSTAGKGTEAFF.

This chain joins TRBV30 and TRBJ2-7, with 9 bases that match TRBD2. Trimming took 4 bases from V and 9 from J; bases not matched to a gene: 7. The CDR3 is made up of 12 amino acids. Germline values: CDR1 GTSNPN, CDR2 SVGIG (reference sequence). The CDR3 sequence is CAWTSGIGGQYF. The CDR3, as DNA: TGTGCCTGGACTAGCGGGATCGGGGGGCAGTACTTC.

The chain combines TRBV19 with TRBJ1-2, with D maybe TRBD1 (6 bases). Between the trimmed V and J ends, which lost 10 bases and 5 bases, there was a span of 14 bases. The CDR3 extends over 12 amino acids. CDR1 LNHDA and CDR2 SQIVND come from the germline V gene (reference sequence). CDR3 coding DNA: TGTGCCACCCACGCAAGGGGGTATGGCTACACCTTC. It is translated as CATHARGYGYTF.